Presented here are 20 T cell receptor beta chains from one specimen sequenced in a study of T cells in Graves' hyperthyroidism and ophthalmopathy. Using RNA transcripts as the source, TCR beta CDR3 regions were amplified. Initially, a first-round RT-PCR of the TCR CDR3 employed the HTBI primer set. TCRdb recomputed calls from the multiplex PCR reads with MiXCR, one row per CDR3 protein. Of approximately 410,000 distinct CDR3 sequences listed, roughly 14% are singletons. Sequencing input: blood. These receptors were obtained from a man aged 18 to 29 with Graves' ophthalmopathy.

The CDR3 DNA is TGTGCCAGCTCACCAAGTAGGGGGCGAAACACCTACGAGCAGTACTTC. Translating gives CASSPSRGRNTYEQYF. The chain uses TRBV18 and TRBJ2-7; 7 nucleotides match TRBD1. The CDR3 loop spans 16 amino acids. V shed 2 bases and J 2 bases; nucleotides not matched to a gene: 9. Germline V gene sequence: CDR1 KGHSH, CDR2 LQKENI.

Concerning this clonotype: This may stem from a read error, because a much larger clone lies one nucleotide away. The rearrangement links TRBV7-3 to TRBJ2-3, with TRBD1 identical over 12 bases. Germline loops: CDR1 SGHTA, CDR2 FQGTGA. The CDR3 covers 16 residues. The CDR3 DNA reads TGTGGCAGCAGCCCGACCCGGGACAGGGGGCTGGATACGCAGTATTTT. It translates to CGSSPTRDRGLDTQYF.

This chain connects TRBV4-1 to TRBJ2-2; D possibly uses TRBD1 or TRBD2 (6 bases each). V was cut by 3 bases and J by 8 bases, with 13 bases left in between. The germline gives CDR1 MGHRA, CDR2 YSYEKL. The CDR3 runs to 14 residues. The CDR3 sequence is CASSQAGGRGELFF. The CDR3 bases are TGCGCCAGCAGCCAGGCTGGGGGGCGAGGGGAGCTGTTTTTT.

The table lists this clonotype with many counts. The chain is built from TRBV9 and TRBJ2-3; a possible D gene is TRBD2 (5 bases). The germline V gene encodes CDR1 SGDLS and CDR2 YYNGEE. Trimming removed 0 bases at V and 2 bases at J, with 13 bases between. The CDR3 sequence is 16 residues long. The CDR3 loop reads CASSVGADSFTDTQYF. For the CDR3, the DNA is TGTGCCAGCAGCGTAGGAGCGGACTCTTTCACAGATACGCAGTATTTT.

V usage is TRBV6-1 and J usage is TRBJ2-7; D is uncertain. Germline CDR1 is MNHNS and CDR2 is SASEGT. V lost 9 bases to trimming and J lost 3 bases, with 12 bases between them. The CDR3 spans 12 residues. CDR3 sequence: CASVGEGYEQYF. The CDR3 nucleotides read TGTGCCAGTGTTGGGGAAGGCTACGAGCAGTACTTC.

The rearrangement links TRBV5-1 to TRBJ2-5; D is ambiguous. The V end was cut by 0 bases, the J end by 5 bases, with 8 bases between. CDR1 is SGHRS and CDR2 is YFSETQ in the germline V gene. This CDR3 is 13 amino acids long. This CDR3 is CASSLGPPETQYF. CDR3 sequence (DNA): TGCGCCAGCAGCTTGGGGCCCCCGGAGACCCAGTACTTC.

This clonotype was observed many times. This chain joins TRBV5-1 and TRBJ2-1; no definite D call. Per the germline V gene, CDR1 is SGHRS and CDR2 is YFSETQ. The V gene lost 2 bases and the J gene lost 4 bases, with 10 bases spanning the gap. This CDR3 contains 14 residues. CDR3: CASSLEQGYNEQFF. The CDR3 nucleotides are TGCGCCAGCAGCTTAGAACAAGGGTACAATGAGCAGTTCTTC.

This clonotype appeared many times. Here the CDR3 DNA reads TGTGCCACCCCGCCCGAGGACACAGATACGCAGTATTTT. Translated, it gives CATPPEDTDTQYF. V is TRBV2 and J is TRBJ2-3; unclear D gene. Germline V gives CDR1 SNHLY, CDR2 FYNNEI. V lost 10 bases to trimming and J lost 2 bases, with 13 bases between them. The CDR3 extends over 13 amino acids.

This clonotype was picked up many times. The chain carries TRBV5-1 and TRBJ2-1; a possible D gene is TRBD2 (5 bases). Germline assignment: CDR1 SGHRS and CDR2 YFSETQ. V gave up 4 bases and J gave up 8 bases, with 13 bases separating them. The CDR3 totals 13 residues. CDR3 region: CASSGLRKDEQFF. DNA of the CDR3: TGCGCCAGCAGCGGACTGAGAAAGGATGAGCAGTTCTTC.

This clonotype occurred many times. The V and J genes are TRBV7-3 and TRBJ1-1; a weak D match, TRBD1 (5 bases). Germline CDR1 SGHTA, CDR2 FQGTGA. The CDR3 consists of 14 residues. The V end was cut by 2 bases, the J end by 7 bases, with 14 bases between. The CDR3 nucleotides read TGTGCCAGCAGCTTAGGACACCTTTTGGATGAAGCTTTCTTT. Protein product: CASSLGHLLDEAFF.

This clonotype was seen many times. The J gene is TRBJ2-7, the V gene TRBV20-1, with 11 bases aligning to TRBD2. Germline CDR1 is DFQATT and CDR2 is SNEGSKA (reference sequence). V lost 3 bases and J lost 6; bases outside the gene matches: 4. The CDR3 totals 13 residues. CDR3 amino acids: CSARELAGVEQYF. In DNA form, the CDR3 reads TGCAGTGCTAGGGAACTAGCGGGAGTCGAGCAGTACTTC.

As to this clonotype: It may be a read error: a sequence one base away is much more abundant. The chain employs TRBV12-3 or TRBV12-4 and TRBJ2-4; 7 nucleotides agree with TRBD2. The CDR3 extends over 16 amino acids. Here the CDR3 reads CASTLKERGEANVQYF. The DNA of the CDR3 is TGTGCCAGCACCTTAAAAGAACGGGGGGAGGCAAACGTTCAGTACTTC.

This clonotype was counted at least ten times. This rearrangement joins TRBV6-6 to TRBJ2-1; 10 nucleotides line up with TRBD2. Germline lookup yields CDR1 MNHNY and CDR2 SVGAGI (reference sequence). V was pared by 2 bases and J by 3 bases, with 4 bases of the junction left unmatched. CDR3 length: 16 amino acids. For the CDR3, the DNA is TGTGCCAGCAGTTACGTAGGACTAGCGGACTACAATGAGCAGTTCTTC. As protein: CASSYVGLADYNEQFF.

This clonotype was found many times. The V and J genes are TRBV5-1 and TRBJ2-4; no clear D. V lost 0 bases to trimming and J lost 10 bases, with 14 bases between them. Germline V gene lookup returns CDR1 SGHRS and CDR2 YFSETQ. CDR3 length: 14 amino acids. Here the CDR3 reads CASSLVSALEIQYF. The CDR3 DNA reads TGCGCCAGCAGCTTGGTTTCGGCGCTTGAAATTCAGTACTTC.

The sample holds a few counts of this clonotype. V and J are TRBV18 and TRBJ2-5, with 7 bases aligning to TRBD1. Germline V gives CDR1 KGHSH, CDR2 LQKENI. The V gene end was trimmed by 3 bases and the J gene end by 2 bases; junction bases not matched to a gene: 6. The length of the CDR3 is 15 residues. For the CDR3, the DNA is TGTGCCAGCTCACCCCCTGGGACAGCTCAAGAGACCCAGTACTTC. Amino acid sequence: CASSPPGTAQETQYF.

The rearrangement joins TRBV10-3 to TRBJ2-2, with TRBD2 as a possible D gene (5 bases). From germline, CDR1 is ENHRY and CDR2 SYGVKD. The CDR3 covers 11 residues. Between the trimmed V and J ends, which lost 8 bases and 6 bases, there was a span of 7 bases. The CDR3: CAIGGSGELFF. In nucleotides, the CDR3 is TGTGCCATCGGAGGTTCCGGGGAGCTGTTTTTT.

This clonotype was seen many times. The J gene is TRBJ1-1, the V gene TRBV9; the match to TRBD1 covers 12 bases. The CDR3 has 16 amino acids. V dropped 3 bases and J dropped 4; count of bases not matched to a gene: 7. CDR1 and CDR2 from the germline V gene are SGDLS and YYNGEE. The CDR3 nucleotides are TGTGCCAGCAGCGCCCGGGACAGGGGGCTTGGCACTGAAGCTTTCTTT. The encoded protein is CASSARDRGLGTEAFF.

The V gene is TRBV24-1, the J gene TRBJ2-2; D not resolved. The CDR3 is made up of 14 amino acids. Germline V gives CDR1 KGHDR, CDR2 SFDVKD. CDR3 region: CPISSSRDPGELFF. The CDR3 region has the DNA TGTCCAATCAGTAGTAGCCGAGACCCCGGGGAGCTGTTTTTT.

In its sample, this clonotype was seen many times. The chain couples TRBV20-1 to TRBJ1-5; D unresolved. Germline CDR1 DFQATT, CDR2 SNEGSKA (reference sequence). CDR3 length: 14 residues. Trimming removed 0 bases at V and 9 bases at J, with 15 bases between. The CDR3 region is CSARDLASLGPQHF. The CDR3 DNA is TGCAGTGCTAGAGATTTGGCAAGCCTAGGGCCCCAGCATTTT.

Many counts were recorded for this clonotype. This chain uses TRBV27 with TRBJ2-3, with 13 nucleotides matching TRBD2. Trimming at V came to 5 bases and at J to 4 bases, leaving 6 bases not matched to a gene. The CDR3 extends over 16 amino acids. Per germline, CDR1 MNHEY and CDR2 SMNVEV (reference sequence). In DNA form, the CDR3 reads TGTGCCAGCAGTCCCCGGACTAGCGGGAGAGCAGATACGCAGTATTTT. It encodes CASSPRTSGRADTQYF.